This record looks at one TCR beta chain sequence and its context. Each sample had 9 x 10^4 or so TCR templates assayed. Only in-frame clones appear in the TCRdb table, and some are missing; sequencing was by immunoSEQ multiplex PCR. The sample yields approximately 100,000 clones, approximately 92% seen once. These data belong to a study of siplizumab effects on memory and regulatory T cells. The sample comprised non-Treg CD4+ T cells sorted from blood. This sequence was found in a human donor in good health.

CDR3 nucleotide sequence: TGCAGCGTTGATCAGCCCCAGCATTTT. Amino acids: CSVDQPQHF. This sequence joins TRBV29-1 and TRBJ1-5; unclear D gene. The CDR3 has 9 residues. The V end was cut by 3 bases, the J end by 6 bases, with 0 bases between. The germline V gene has CDR1 SQVTM and CDR2 ANQGSEA.